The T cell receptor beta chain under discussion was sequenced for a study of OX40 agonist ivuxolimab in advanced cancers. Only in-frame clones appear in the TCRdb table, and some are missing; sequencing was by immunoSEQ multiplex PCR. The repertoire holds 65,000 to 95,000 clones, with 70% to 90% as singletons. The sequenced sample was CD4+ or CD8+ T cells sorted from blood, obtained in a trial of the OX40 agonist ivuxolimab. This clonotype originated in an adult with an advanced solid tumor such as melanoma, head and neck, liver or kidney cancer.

The CDR3 is CASSPDLAKNIQYF. The CDR3 coding sequence is TGCGCCAGCAGCCCGGACCTAGCCAAAAACATTCAGTACTTC. The J gene is TRBJ2-4, the V gene TRBV5-1; D gene ambiguous. Trimming removed 4 bases at V and 0 bases at J, with 8 bases between. CDR1 and CDR2 (germline): SGHRS, YFSETQ. CDR3 size: 14 residues. Drawing the rest from reference TRBV5-1 and TRBJ2-4, the complete variable domain is KAGVTQTPRYLIKTRGQQVTLSCSPISGHRSVSWYQQTPGQGLQFLFEYFSETQRNKGNFPGRFSGRQFSNSRSEMNVSTLELGDSALYLCASSPDLAKNIQYFGAGTRLSVL.